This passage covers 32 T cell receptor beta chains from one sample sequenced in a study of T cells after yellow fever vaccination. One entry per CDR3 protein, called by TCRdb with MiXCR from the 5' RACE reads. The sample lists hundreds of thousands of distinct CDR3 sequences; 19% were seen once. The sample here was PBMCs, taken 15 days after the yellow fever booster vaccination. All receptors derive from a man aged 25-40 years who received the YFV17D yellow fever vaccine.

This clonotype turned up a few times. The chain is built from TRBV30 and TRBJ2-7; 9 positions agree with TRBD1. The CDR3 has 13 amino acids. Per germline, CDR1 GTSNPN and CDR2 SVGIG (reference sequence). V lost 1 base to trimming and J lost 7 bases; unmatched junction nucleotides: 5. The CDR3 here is CAWSGPDRGEQYF. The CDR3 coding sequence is TGTGCCTGGAGTGGACCGGACAGGGGAGAGCAGTACTTC.

The CDR3: CASSHYTNTGELFF. The CDR3 DNA reads as TGTGCCAGCAGCCACTATACGAACACCGGGGAGCTGTTTTTT. V is TRBV7-9 and J is TRBJ2-2; D uncertain. Between the trimmed V and J ends, which lost 5 bases and 0 bases, there was a span of 7 bases. Germline V gene sequence: CDR1 SEHNR, CDR2 FQNEAQ (reference sequence). The CDR3 loop spans 14 amino acids.

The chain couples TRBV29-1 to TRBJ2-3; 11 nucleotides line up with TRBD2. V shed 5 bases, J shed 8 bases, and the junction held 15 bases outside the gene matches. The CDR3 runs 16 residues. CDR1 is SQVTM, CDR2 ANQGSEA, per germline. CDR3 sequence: CSVLSEPGLAAGTQYF. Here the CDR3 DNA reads TGCAGCGTTTTGTCGGAGCCGGGACTAGCGGCAGGTACGCAGTATTTT.

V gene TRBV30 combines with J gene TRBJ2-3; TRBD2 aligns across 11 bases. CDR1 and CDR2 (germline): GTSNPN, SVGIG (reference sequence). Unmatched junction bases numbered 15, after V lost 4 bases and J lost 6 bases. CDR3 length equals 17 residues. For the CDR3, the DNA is TGTGCCTGGACCCCCAGGCGTTTAGCGGGAGGGCCGGATACGCAGTATTTT. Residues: CAWTPRRLAGGPDTQYF.

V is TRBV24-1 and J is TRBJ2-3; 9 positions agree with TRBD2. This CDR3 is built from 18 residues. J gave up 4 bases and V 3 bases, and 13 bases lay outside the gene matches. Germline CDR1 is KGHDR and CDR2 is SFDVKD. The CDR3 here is CATSDKTSGGDVADTQYF. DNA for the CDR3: TGTGCCACCAGTGATAAGACTAGCGGAGGAGATGTCGCAGATACGCAGTATTTT.

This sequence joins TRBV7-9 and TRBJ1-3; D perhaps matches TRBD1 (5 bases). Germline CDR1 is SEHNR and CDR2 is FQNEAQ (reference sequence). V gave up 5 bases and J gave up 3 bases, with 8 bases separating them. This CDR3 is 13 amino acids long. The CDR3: CASSAQGGNTIYF. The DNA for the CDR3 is TGTGCCAGCAGCGCCCAGGGTGGAAACACCATATATTTT.

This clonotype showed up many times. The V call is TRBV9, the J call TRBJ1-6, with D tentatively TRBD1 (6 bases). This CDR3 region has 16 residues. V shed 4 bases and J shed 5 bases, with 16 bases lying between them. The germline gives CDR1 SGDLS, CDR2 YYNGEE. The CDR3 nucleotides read TGTGCCAGCAGCCTAGGTGCGACAGGACATAATTCACCCCTCCACTTT. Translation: CASSLGATGHNSPLHF.

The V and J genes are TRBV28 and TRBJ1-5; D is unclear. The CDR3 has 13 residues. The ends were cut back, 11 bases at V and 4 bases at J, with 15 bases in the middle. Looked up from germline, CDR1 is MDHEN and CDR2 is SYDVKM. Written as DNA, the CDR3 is TGTGCCGGCCCTCACAGACTAAATCAGCCCCAGCATTTT. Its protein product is CAGPHRLNQPQHF.

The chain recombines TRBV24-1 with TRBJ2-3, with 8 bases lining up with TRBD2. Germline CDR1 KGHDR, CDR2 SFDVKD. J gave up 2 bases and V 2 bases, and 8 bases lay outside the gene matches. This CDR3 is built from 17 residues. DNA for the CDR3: TGTGCCACCAGTGATTCTCCCAGCGGGAGCCCCACAGATACGCAGTATTTT. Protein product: CATSDSPSGSPTDTQYF.

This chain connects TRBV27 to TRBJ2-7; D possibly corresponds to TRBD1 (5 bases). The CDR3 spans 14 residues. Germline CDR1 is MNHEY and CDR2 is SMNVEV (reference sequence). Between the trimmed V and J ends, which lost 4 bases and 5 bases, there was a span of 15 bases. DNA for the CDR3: TGTGCCAGCAGTTCAAATCAGGGCTGGGACGAGCAGTACTTC. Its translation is CASSSNQGWDEQYF.

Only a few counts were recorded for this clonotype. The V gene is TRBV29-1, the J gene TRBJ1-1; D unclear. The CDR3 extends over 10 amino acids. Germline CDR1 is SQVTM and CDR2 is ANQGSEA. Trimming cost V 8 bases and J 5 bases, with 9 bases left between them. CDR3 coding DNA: TGCAGCATCGGGAGGACTGAAGCTTTCTTT. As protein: CSIGRTEAFF.

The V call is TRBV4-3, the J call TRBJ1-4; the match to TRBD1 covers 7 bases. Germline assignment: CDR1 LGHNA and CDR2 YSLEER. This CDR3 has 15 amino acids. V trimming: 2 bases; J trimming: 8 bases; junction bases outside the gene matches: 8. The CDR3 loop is CASSQSNQGDEKLFF. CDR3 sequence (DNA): TGCGCCAGCAGCCAATCCAACCAGGGGGACGAAAAACTGTTTTTT.

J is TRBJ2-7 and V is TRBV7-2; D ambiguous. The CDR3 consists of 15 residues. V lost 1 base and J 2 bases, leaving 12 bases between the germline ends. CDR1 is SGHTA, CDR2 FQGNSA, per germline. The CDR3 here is CASSLVVGYTYEQYF. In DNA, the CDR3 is TGTGCCAGCAGCTTAGTGGTTGGGTACACCTACGAGCAGTACTTC. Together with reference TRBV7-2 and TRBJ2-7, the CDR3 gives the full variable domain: GAGVSQSPSNKVTEKGKDVELRCDPISGHTALYWYRQSLGQGLEFLIYFQGNSAPDKSGLPSDRFSAERTGGSVSTLTIQRTQQEDSAVYLCASSLVVGYTYEQYFGPGTRLTVT.

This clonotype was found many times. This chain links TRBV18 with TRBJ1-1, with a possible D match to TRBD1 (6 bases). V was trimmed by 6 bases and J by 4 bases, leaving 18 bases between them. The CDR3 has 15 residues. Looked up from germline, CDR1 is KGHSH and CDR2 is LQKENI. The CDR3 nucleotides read TGTGCCAGCTCCCCTCTAGGGGGGTGGGGCACTGAAGCTTTCTTT. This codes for CASSPLGGWGTEAFF. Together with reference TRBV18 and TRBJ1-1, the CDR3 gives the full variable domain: NAGVMQNPRHLVRRRGQEARLRCSPMKGHSHVYWYRQLPEEGLKFMVYLQKENIIDESGMPKERFSAEFPKEGPSILRIQQVVRGDSAAYFCASSPLGGWGTEAFFGQGTRLTVV.

CDR3 sequence reads: CAWGLAGGAQFF. The CDR3 DNA is TGTGCCTGGGGACTAGCGGGGGGAGCGCAGTTCTTC. The V call is TRBV30, the J call TRBJ2-1; 14 positions agree with TRBD2. The CDR3 sequence is 12 residues long. In germline, CDR1 is GTSNPN, CDR2 SVGIG (reference sequence). J lost 12 bases, V lost 5 bases, and 3 bases had no gene match.

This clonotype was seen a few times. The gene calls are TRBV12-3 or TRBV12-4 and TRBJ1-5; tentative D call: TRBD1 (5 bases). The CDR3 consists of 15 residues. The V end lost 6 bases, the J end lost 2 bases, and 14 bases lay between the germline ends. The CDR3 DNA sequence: TGTGCCAGCAGCCGGGACGCCGGGGGCAATCAGCCCCAGCATTTT. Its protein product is CASSRDAGGNQPQHF.

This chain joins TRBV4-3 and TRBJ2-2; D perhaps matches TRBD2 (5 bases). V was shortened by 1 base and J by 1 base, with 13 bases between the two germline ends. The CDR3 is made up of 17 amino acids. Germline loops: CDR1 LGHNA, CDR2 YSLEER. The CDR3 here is CASSQVADGLNTGELFF. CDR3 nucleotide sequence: TGCGCCAGCAGCCAAGTAGCAGACGGACTGAACACCGGGGAGCTGTTTTTT.

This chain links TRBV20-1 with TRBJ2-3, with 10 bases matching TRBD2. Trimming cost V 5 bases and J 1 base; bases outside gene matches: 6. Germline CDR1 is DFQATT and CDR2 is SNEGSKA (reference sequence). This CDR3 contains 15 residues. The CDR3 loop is CSAPRTSGGTDTQYF. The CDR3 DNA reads TGCAGTGCTCCCCGTACTAGCGGGGGCACAGATACGCAGTATTTT.

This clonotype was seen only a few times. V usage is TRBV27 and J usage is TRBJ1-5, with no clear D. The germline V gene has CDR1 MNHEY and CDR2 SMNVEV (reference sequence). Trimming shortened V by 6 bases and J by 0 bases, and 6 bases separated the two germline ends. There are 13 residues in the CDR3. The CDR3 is CASRPHSNQPQHF. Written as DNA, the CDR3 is TGTGCCAGCAGGCCTCATAGCAATCAGCCCCAGCATTTT.

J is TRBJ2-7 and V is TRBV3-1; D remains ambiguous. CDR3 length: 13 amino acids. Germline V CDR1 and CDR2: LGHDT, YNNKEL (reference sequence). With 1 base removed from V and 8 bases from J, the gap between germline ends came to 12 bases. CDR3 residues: CASSQGITVQQYF. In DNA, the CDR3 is TGTGCCAGCAGCCAAGGGATTACCGTTCAGCAGTACTTC.

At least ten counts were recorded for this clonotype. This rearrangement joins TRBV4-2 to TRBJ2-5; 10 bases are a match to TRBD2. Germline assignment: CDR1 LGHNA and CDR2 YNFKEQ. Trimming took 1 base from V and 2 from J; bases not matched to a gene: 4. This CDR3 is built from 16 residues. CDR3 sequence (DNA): TGTGCCAGCAGCCAAGGCGGGACTAGCGAGCAAGAGACCCAGTACTTC. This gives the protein CASSQGGTSEQETQYF.

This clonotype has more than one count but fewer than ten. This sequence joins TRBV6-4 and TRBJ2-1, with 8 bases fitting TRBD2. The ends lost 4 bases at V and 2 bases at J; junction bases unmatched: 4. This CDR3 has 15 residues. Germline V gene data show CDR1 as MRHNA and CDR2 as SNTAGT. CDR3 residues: CASSVLAAAYNEQFF. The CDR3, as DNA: TGTGCCAGCAGTGTACTAGCGGCGGCCTACAATGAGCAGTTCTTC.

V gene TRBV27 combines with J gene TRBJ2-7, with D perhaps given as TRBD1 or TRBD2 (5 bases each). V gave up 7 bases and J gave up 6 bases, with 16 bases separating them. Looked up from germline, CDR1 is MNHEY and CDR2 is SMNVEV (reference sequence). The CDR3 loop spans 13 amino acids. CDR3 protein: CASKGTPVGEQYF. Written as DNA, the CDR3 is TGTGCCAGCAAGGGGACCCCAGTGGGCGAGCAGTACTTC.

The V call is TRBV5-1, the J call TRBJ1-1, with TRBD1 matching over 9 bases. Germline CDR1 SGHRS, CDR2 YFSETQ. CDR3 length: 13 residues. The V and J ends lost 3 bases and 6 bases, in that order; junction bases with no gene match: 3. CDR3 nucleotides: TGCGCCAGCAGCTCACAGGGGGCGGCTGAAGCTTTCTTT. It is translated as CASSSQGAAEAFF. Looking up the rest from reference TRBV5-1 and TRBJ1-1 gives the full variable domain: KAGVTQTPRYLIKTRGQQVTLSCSPISGHRSVSWYQQTPGQGLQFLFEYFSETQRNKGNFPGRFSGRQFSNSRSEMNVSTLELGDSALYLCASSSQGAAEAFFGQGTRLTVV.

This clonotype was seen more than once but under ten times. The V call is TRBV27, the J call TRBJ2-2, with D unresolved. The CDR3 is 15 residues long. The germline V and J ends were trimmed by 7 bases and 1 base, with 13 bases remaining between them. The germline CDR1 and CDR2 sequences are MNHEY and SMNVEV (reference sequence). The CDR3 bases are TGTGCCAGCACCTCTTTGACGCTGAACACCGGGGAGCTGTTTTTT. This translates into CASTSLTLNTGELFF.

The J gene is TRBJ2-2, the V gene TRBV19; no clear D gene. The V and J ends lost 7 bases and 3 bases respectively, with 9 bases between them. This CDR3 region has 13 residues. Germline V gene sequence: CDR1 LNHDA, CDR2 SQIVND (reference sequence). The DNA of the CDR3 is TGTGCCAGTACTCCGGGCCACACCGGGGAGCTGTTTTTT. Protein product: CASTPGHTGELFF. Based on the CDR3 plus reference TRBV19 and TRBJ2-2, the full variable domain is DGGITQSPKYLFRKEGQNVTLSCEQNLNHDAMYWYRQDPGQGLRLIYYSQIVNDFQKGDIAEGYSVSREKKESFPLTVTSAQKNPTAFYLCASTPGHTGELFFGEGSRLTVL.

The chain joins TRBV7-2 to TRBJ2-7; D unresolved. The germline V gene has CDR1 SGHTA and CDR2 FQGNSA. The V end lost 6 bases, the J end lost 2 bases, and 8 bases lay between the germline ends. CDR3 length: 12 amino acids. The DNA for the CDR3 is TGTGCCAGCAGAGGGTTAACCTACGAGCAGTACTTC. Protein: CASRGLTYEQYF.

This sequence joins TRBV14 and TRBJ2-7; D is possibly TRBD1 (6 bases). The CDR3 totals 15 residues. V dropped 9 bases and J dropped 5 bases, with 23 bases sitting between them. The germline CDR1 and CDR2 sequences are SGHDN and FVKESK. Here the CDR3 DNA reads TGTGCCAGTCGCAAAGGACAGACTCCTTCGCACGAGCAGTACTTC. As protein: CASRKGQTPSHEQYF.

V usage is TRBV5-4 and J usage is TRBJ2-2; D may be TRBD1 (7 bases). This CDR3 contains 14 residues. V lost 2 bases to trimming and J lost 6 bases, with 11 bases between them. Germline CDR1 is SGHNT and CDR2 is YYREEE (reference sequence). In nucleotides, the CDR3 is TGTGCCAGCAGCTTTGGAGGGGGCCCCGGGGAGCTGTTTTTT. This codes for CASSFGGGPGELFF. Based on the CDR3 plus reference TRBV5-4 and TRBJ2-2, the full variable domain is ETGVTQSPTHLIKTRGQQVTLRCSSQSGHNTVSWYQQALGQGPQFIFQYYREEENGRGNFPPRFSGLQFPNYSSELNVNALELDDSALYLCASSFGGGPGELFFGEGSRLTVL.

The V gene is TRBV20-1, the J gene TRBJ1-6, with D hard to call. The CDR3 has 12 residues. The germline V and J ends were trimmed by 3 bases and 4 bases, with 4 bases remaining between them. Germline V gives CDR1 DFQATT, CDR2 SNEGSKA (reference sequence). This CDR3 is CSASAYNSPLHF. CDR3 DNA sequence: TGCAGTGCTAGCGCATATAATTCACCCCTCCACTTT.

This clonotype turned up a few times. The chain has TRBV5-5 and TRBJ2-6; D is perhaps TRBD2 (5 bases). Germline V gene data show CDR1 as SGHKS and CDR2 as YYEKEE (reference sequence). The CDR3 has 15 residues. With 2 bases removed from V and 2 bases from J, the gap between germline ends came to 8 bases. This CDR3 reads CASSLEGPGANVLTF. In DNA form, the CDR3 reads TGTGCCAGCAGCTTAGAGGGTCCTGGGGCCAACGTCCTGACTTTC.

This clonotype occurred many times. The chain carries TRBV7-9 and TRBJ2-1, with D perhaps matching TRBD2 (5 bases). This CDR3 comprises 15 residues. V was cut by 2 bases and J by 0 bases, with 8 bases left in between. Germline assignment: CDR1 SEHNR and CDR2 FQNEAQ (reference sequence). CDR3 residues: CASSLRDSSYNEQFF. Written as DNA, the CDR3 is TGTGCCAGCAGCTTACGGGATAGCTCCTACAATGAGCAGTTCTTC.